Below, 28 T cell receptor beta chains from the same sample are listed, as sequenced in a study of response to subunit inactivated influenza vaccine. TCRdb reprocessed the RT-PCR reads via MiXCR and lists one record per CDR3 protein. The table includes 860,000 or so distinct CDR3 sequences, 21% detected once. The sample was PBMCs from blood, taken 5 days after vaccination. The receptors originated from a man aged 50 or older who received an inactivated influenza vaccine.

This clonotype was seen a few times. The V gene is TRBV10-3, the J gene TRBJ2-7; D remains ambiguous. V was trimmed by 0 bases and J by 2 bases, leaving 8 bases between them. In germline, CDR1 is ENHRY, CDR2 SYGVKD. CDR3 length: 14 amino acids. DNA for the CDR3: TGTGCCATCAGTGAGTCGAAACAACCCTACGAGCAGTACTTC. Residues: CAISESKQPYEQYF.

A few counts support this clonotype. The V and J genes are TRBV2 and TRBJ2-1; a weak D match, TRBD2 (6 bases). Germline assignment: CDR1 SNHLY and CDR2 FYNNEI. The CDR3 loop spans 17 amino acids. V was cut by 2 bases and J by 4 bases, with 18 bases left in between. In nucleotides, the CDR3 is TGTGCCAGCAGTGAACCCCCGGGGGTCAAGATATACAATGAGCAGTTCTTC. Translation: CASSEPPGVKIYNEQFF.

This sequence joins TRBV7-2 and TRBJ2-6; D remains unclear. The germline CDR1 and CDR2 sequences are SGHTA and FQGNSA. Trimming stripped 0 bases from V and 0 bases from J, with 6 bases between. CDR3 size: 16 residues. DNA for the CDR3: TGTGCCAGCAGCTTAGCCCCCCACTCTGGGGCCAACGTCCTGACTTTC. Its protein product is CASSLAPHSGANVLTF.

The V gene is TRBV5-6, the J gene TRBJ2-3, with a weak D call TRBD2 (6 bases). This CDR3 is built from 13 residues. The germline V and J ends were trimmed by 4 bases and 10 bases, with 16 bases remaining between them. Germline values: CDR1 SGHDT, CDR2 YYEEEE. This CDR3 is CASSDGSTRAQYF. The CDR3 coding sequence is TGTGCCAGCAGCGACGGATCGACTAGGGCGCAGTATTTT. The full variable domain, completed using reference TRBV5-6 and TRBJ2-3, is DAGVTQSPTHLIKTRGQQVTLRCSPKSGHDTVSWYQQALGQGPQFIFQYYEEEERQRGNFPDRFSGHQFPNYSSELNVNALLLGDSALYLCASSDGSTRAQYFGPGTRLTVL.

The V and J genes are TRBV12-3 or TRBV12-4 and TRBJ1-5; 7 positions match TRBD1. V dropped 5 bases and J dropped 3; count of bases not matched to a gene: 4. The CDR3 contains 14 residues. The CDR3 region has the DNA TGTGCCAGCAGTCCGACAGGGCCCAATCAGCCCCAGCATTTT. It translates to CASSPTGPNQPQHF.

This clonotype was recorded many times. This chain joins TRBV27 and TRBJ2-3; D remains ambiguous. The V end lost 2 bases, the J end lost 3 bases, and 9 bases lay between the germline ends. Germline CDR1 reads MNHEY; CDR2 reads SMNVEV (reference sequence). The CDR3 consists of 14 residues. The DNA of the CDR3 is TGTGCCAGCAGTTTAAGTTGGGGAACAGATACGCAGTATTTT. This gives the protein CASSLSWGTDTQYF.

The chain is built from TRBV12-3 or TRBV12-4 and TRBJ1-1, with a possible D match to TRBD1 (5 bases). With 8 bases removed from V and 4 bases from J, the gap between germline ends came to 14 bases. The CDR3 is made up of 13 amino acids. CDR3 coding DNA: TGTGCCAGCGTATCTCTGGGGGGCACTGAAGCTTTCTTT. This encodes CASVSLGGTEAFF.

V usage is TRBV7-2 and J usage is TRBJ2-7; D uncertain. Germline V gene data show CDR1 as SGHTA and CDR2 as FQGNSA. V was pared by 1 base and J by 4 bases, with 14 bases between. The CDR3 covers 15 residues. The CDR3 sequence is CASSLVAGESYEQYF. CDR3 in DNA: TGTGCCAGCAGCTTAGTTGCTGGGGAATCGTACGAGCAGTACTTC.

V is TRBV6-2 or TRBV6-3 and J is TRBJ1-2; D not certain. V was trimmed by 8 bases and J by 0 bases, leaving 13 bases between them. In germline, CDR1 is MNHEY, CDR2 SVGEGT. This CDR3 is 14 amino acids long. The CDR3: CASGPVSSNYGYTF. DNA of the CDR3: TGTGCCAGCGGGCCAGTCTCTTCTAACTATGGCTACACCTTC.

This clonotype was recorded a few times. The J gene is TRBJ1-6, the V gene TRBV2; 7 nucleotides agree with TRBD1. The CDR3 is made up of 12 amino acids. The ends lost 11 bases at V and 12 bases at J; junction bases unmatched: 10. Germline CDR1 is SNHLY and CDR2 is FYNNEI. CDR3 coding DNA: TGTGCCTCCCGGGACAGCCTGGGACCCCTCCACTTT. Residues: CASRDSLGPLHF. Based on the CDR3 plus reference TRBV2 and TRBJ1-6, the full variable domain is EPEVTQTPSHQVTQMGQEVILRCVPISNHLYFYWYRQILGQKVEFLVSFYNNEISEKSEIFDDQFSVERPDGSNFTLKIRSTKLEDSAMYFCASRDSLGPLHFGNGTRLTVT.

V usage is TRBV20-1 and J usage is TRBJ2-7; 9 bases align to TRBD1. Germline CDR1 reads DFQATT; CDR2 reads SNEGSKA (reference sequence). J gave up 4 bases and V 2 bases, and 6 bases lay outside the gene matches. The CDR3 sequence is 14 residues long. In DNA form, the CDR3 reads TGCAGTGCTAGAATACAGGGGGCTGGATACGAGCAGTACTTC. This gives the protein CSARIQGAGYEQYF.

The gene calls are TRBV19 and TRBJ2-4; TRBD2 matches 9 bases. Germline V gene data show CDR1 as LNHDA and CDR2 as SQIVND (reference sequence). V was clipped by 11 bases and J by 1 base; unmatched bases: 3. The CDR3 runs 13 residues. CDR3 region: CAAGGLAKNIQYF. The DNA of the CDR3 is TGTGCCGCGGGGGGGCTTGCCAAAAACATTCAGTACTTC. The full variable domain, in which reference TRBV19 and TRBJ2-4 provide the parts outside the CDR3, is DGGITQSPKYLFRKEGQNVTLSCEQNLNHDAMYWYRQDPGQGLRLIYYSQIVNDFQKGDIAEGYSVSREKKESFPLTVTSAQKNPTAFYLCAAGGLAKNIQYFGAGTRLSVL.

The rearrangement joins TRBV24-1 to TRBJ2-1; D remains ambiguous. The CDR3 is made up of 13 amino acids. Trimming removed 6 bases at V and 4 bases at J, with 9 bases between. Germline CDR1 and CDR2: KGHDR and SFDVKD. CDR3 coding DNA: TGTGCCACCAGTCAGGAGAGATACAATGAGCAGTTCTTC. Translated, it gives CATSQERYNEQFF.

J is TRBJ2-7 and V is TRBV20-1; 10 bases are shared with TRBD2. Germline-derived CDR1 and CDR2 are DFQATT and SNEGSKA (reference sequence). V lost 3 bases, J lost 0 bases, and 2 bases stayed unmatched. CDR3 length: 14 residues. The CDR3 DNA follows: TGCAGTGCTAGCGGACTAGCGGACTCCTACGAGCAGTACTTC. It yields the protein CSASGLADSYEQYF.

V usage is TRBV21-1 and J usage is TRBJ1-6. TRBV21-1 is shown as a pseudogene. This CDR3 is 17 amino acids long. The CDR3, as DNA: TGTGCCAGCAGCAAGAGGGGGGCTCCTCTCGCTCGATCACCCCTCCACTTT. Translation gives CASSKRGAPLARSPLHF.

This clonotype turned up a few times. The CDR3 bases are TGTGCCAGCACCACGCGACAGGTCGCCTCTTATCAGCCCCAGCATTTT. Translation: CASTTRQVASYQPQHF. The rearrangement joins TRBV6-1 to TRBJ1-5; D perhaps matches TRBD1 (6 bases). Trimming left V 7 bases short and J 5 bases short, with 21 bases between. Germline lookup yields CDR1 MNHNS and CDR2 SASEGT. This CDR3 comprises 16 residues.

V is TRBV21-1 and J is TRBJ1-3; whether TRBD1, the table's D call, matches the DNA was not checked. TRBV21-1 is annotated as a pseudogene. CDR3 length: 17 amino acids. This CDR3 is CASRLDSLKGAGNTIYF. The CDR3 nucleotides are TGTGCCAGCAGACTAGACTCTTTAAAGGGGGCTGGAAACACCATATATTTT.

The rearrangement joins TRBV20-1 to TRBJ2-1, with a weak D call TRBD1 (5 bases). The germline V gene has CDR1 DFQATT and CDR2 SNEGSKA (reference sequence). CDR3 length: 15 residues. V was shortened by 3 bases and J by 4 bases, with 16 bases between the two germline ends. CDR3: CSASPGQNNYNEQFF. The CDR3 DNA reads as TGCAGTGCTAGCCCAGGACAAAACAATTACAATGAGCAGTTCTTC.

The CDR3 sequence is CASSLRGRIADTQYF. The DNA for the CDR3 is TGTGCCAGCAGCTTACGCGGGAGGATCGCAGATACGCAGTATTTT. This rearrangement joins TRBV7-3 to TRBJ2-3; the match to TRBD2 covers 8 bases. The CDR3 has 15 residues. Per the germline V gene, CDR1 is SGHTA and CDR2 is FQGTGA. With 2 bases clipped from V and 4 bases from J, the junction kept 5 bases outside the gene matches.

This clonotype was found a few times. The chain is built from TRBV4-1 and TRBJ1-1; tentatively, D is TRBD1 (6 bases). The length of the CDR3 is 17 residues. Deletions cut 0 bases from V and 1 base from J, with 15 bases between. Germline assignment: CDR1 MGHRA and CDR2 YSYEKL. The DNA of the CDR3 is TGCGCCAGCAGCCAAGATTCTTGGGGGGGCAGGAACACTGAAGCTTTCTTT. It specifies CASSQDSWGGRNTEAFF.

This chain uses TRBV5-1 with TRBJ2-7; possibly TRBD1 or TRBD2 for D (5 bases each). The CDR3 is made up of 13 amino acids. Germline lookup yields CDR1 SGHRS and CDR2 YFSETQ. Trimming took 4 bases from V and 6 from J, leaving 14 bases between them. CDR3 nucleotides: TGCGCCAGCAGCGGGGGTATGACCCTCGAGCAGTACTTC. This gives the protein CASSGGMTLEQYF.

This clonotype was counted a few times. The CDR3 DNA is TGTGCCAGCAGACCTAGGACAGGGGGCTTTGGCTACACCTTC. It encodes CASRPRTGGFGYTF. The chain recombines TRBV2 with TRBJ1-2, with 11 nucleotides matching TRBD1. The CDR3 extends over 14 amino acids. Trimming cost V 6 bases and J 7 bases; bases outside gene matches: 7. The germline V gene has CDR1 SNHLY and CDR2 FYNNEI.

In this sample, this clonotype turned up many times. The CDR3 bases are TGTGCCAGCAGTGAAACTCCGGGACTCTGGGCTTTCTTT. Translated, it gives CASSETPGLWAFF. The J gene is TRBJ1-1, the V gene TRBV6-4, with D perhaps matching TRBD1 (5 bases). The germline V gene has CDR1 MRHNA and CDR2 SNTAGT. The CDR3 has 13 amino acids. The V end was cut by 3 bases, the J end by 11 bases, with 16 bases between.

The rearrangement uses TRBV7-2 and TRBJ2-7; a weak D match, TRBD2 (5 bases). Germline CDR1 is SGHTA and CDR2 is FQGNSA. The V and J ends lost 2 bases and 4 bases respectively, with 12 bases between them. The CDR3 runs 14 residues. The CDR3 loop is CASSLPADGYEQYF. The DNA for the CDR3 is TGTGCCAGCAGCTTACCAGCGGACGGATACGAGCAGTACTTC.

The CDR3 protein is CATETDTQYF. CDR3 nucleotides: TGTGCCACCGAGACAGATACGCAGTATTTT. This rearrangement joins TRBV28 to TRBJ2-3; D unresolved. Germline CDR1 is MDHEN and CDR2 is SYDVKM. Trimming removed 10 bases from V and 3 bases from J, with 5 bases in between. This CDR3 has 10 amino acids.

The chain links TRBV6-5 to TRBJ1-5; D unclear. The V gene lost 1 base and the J gene lost 3 bases, with 7 bases spanning the gap. The CDR3 covers 14 residues. In germline, CDR1 is MNHEY, CDR2 SVGAGI. CDR3 sequence (DNA): TGTGCCAGCAGTTACTTGGCGTTCAATCAGCCCCAGCATTTT. Protein sequence: CASSYLAFNQPQHF.

The gene calls are TRBV2 and TRBJ2-5, with D tentatively TRBD2 (5 bases). Germline V gene data show CDR1 as SNHLY and CDR2 as FYNNEI. The length of the CDR3 is 12 residues. V was trimmed by 2 bases and J by 5 bases, leaving 6 bases between them. The CDR3 loop is CASSELAETQYF. The CDR3 nucleotides are TGTGCCAGCAGTGAACTAGCTGAGACCCAGTACTTC. Full variable domain (missing parts from reference TRBV2 and TRBJ2-5): EPEVTQTPSHQVTQMGQEVILRCVPISNHLYFYWYRQILGQKVEFLVSFYNNEISEKSEIFDDQFSVERPDGSNFTLKIRSTKLEDSAMYFCASSELAETQYFGPGTRLLVL.

This clonotype was counted a few times. The chain recombines TRBV3-1 with TRBJ1-3; D unresolved. Per germline, CDR1 LGHDT and CDR2 YNNKEL (reference sequence). V lost 4 bases and J lost 0, with 13 bases in between. The CDR3 extends over 16 amino acids. The CDR3 DNA reads TGTGCCAGCAGCCCTCGGGATACAGTCTCTGGAAACACCATATATTTT. Translated: CASSPRDTVSGNTIYF.